This T cell receptor (beta chain) was observed in a study of molecular identifiers for immune sequencing clone quantification. Trimming removed 0 bases at V and 5 bases at J, with 6 bases between. CDR1 is SQVTM, CDR2 ANQGSEA, per germline. The CDR3 totals 12 residues. The authors built bulk TCR libraries by previously described methods with listed TCR primers. TCRdb re-called the PCR reads with MiXCR, one entry per CDR3 protein. The table lists around 320,000 distinct CDR3 sequences, roughly 24% of them singletons. Sorting selected naive CD8 T cells with a CD8+CD4-CCR7+CD45RA+ phenotype. Regarding the study as a whole: Underestimated sizes of highly expanded clones could result from identical TCR molecules that share a barcode. Clones above 20 RNA copies contained over 98% of effector molecules but under 1% of naive ones.

This clonotype has a single count. Its antigen remains unknown. A much larger clone differs by one base, so this may be a read error. Likely a read error: the CDR3 ends without its conserved phenylalanine or tryptophan. The clonotype originates from a human donor in good health. Some libraries in this study had Jurkat cell RNA spiked in. The chain carries TRBV29-1 and TRBJ2-3; D perhaps matches TRBD2 (6 bases). Sequenced sample: naive CD8+ T cells from blood, with Jurkat cell RNA spiked in. Specified subset: FACS-sorted CD8+CD4-CCR7+CD45RA+ naive T cells. The CDR3 region is CSVEDGGDTQYL. The CDR3 DNA follows: TGCAGCGTTGAAGACGGGGGAGATACGCAGTATTTA.